This T cell receptor beta chain was sequenced in a study of identical twins' blood T cells. A single record per CDR3 protein comes from TCRdb applying MiXCR to the 5' RACE reads. The sample includes around 380,000 distinct CDR3 sequences, over 25% seen only once; the top ten take more than 5.5%. Findings and limits, study-wide: Top TCRbeta clonotypes were shared more with twin than unrelated donors. Environmental influences on twin similarity could not be excluded.

Notes on this clonotype: Its antigen is not identified.

From germline, CDR1 is MGHDK and CDR2 SYGVNS. The CDR3 contains 12 residues. Trimming pared 4 bases from V and 2 bases from J, leaving 6 bases between. The J gene is TRBJ2-7, the V gene TRBV25-1; D is perhaps TRBD1 (5 bases). This TCR was recovered from a woman aged 18-55 years in good health. The sample comprised PBMCs. DNA for the CDR3: TGTGCCAGCAGTGGGACACCCTACGAGCAGTACTTC. It codes for CASSGTPYEQYF.